Here is one T cell receptor beta chain with its context. The data are from a study of blood T cell repertoires in COVID-19. At the level of the study: The United States, Italy and Spain were the sources of the acute and convalescent COVID-19 samples. From T cells, B-cell-depleted T cells, or PBMCs came the material, which was cDNA or gDNA.

In the original analysis: Amplifying reference gene primers gave estimates of nucleated cell counts. Repertoires were generated with immunoSEQ multiplex PCR, while TCRdb's copy carries only in-frame clones and drops some. V, J and clone size derive from that table, while D and trimming were established from the DNA sequence. There are 150,000 to 200,000 clones in the sample; 88% occur only once, and 5% to 6.5% lies in the top ten. This clonotype was sampled from a man aged 40-49 years with active or convalescent COVID-19. The specimen sequenced was peripheral blood.

CDR3 coding DNA: TGTGCCAGCAGCCCCGGGACACATCACACTGAAGCTTTCTTT. This sequence encodes CASSPGTHHTEAFF. J is TRBJ1-1 and V is TRBV7-9, with D tentatively TRBD1 (6 bases). Germline V gene lookup returns CDR1 SEHNR and CDR2 FQNEAQ (reference sequence). The CDR3 runs 14 residues. Trimming cost V 5 bases and J 3 bases, with 13 bases left between them.